This T cell receptor (beta chain) derives from a study of blood T cells in healthy people across ages (dated by TCRdb to about 2015). Describing the broader study: In model experiments, roughly one uniquely barcoded TCR beta cDNA molecule per two T cells was captured by template switching. The study analyzed two additional independent replicas of 1 million unique cDNA reads from the same blood draw for two donors, one aged 18 to 30 and one aged 80 or older. The study measured age-related changes in TCR beta repertoire diversity using deep sequencing normalized with unique cDNA molecular identifiers. The donors were divided into four age groups: young (average approximately 17 years), middle-aged (about 41), aged (approximately 64) and long-lived (82). To avoid experimental bias, donors of different ages were spread randomly across the sequencing lanes. Overall study outcomes, separate from this receptor: Donor CMV infection status was unknown, potentially confounding age-related changes in expanded clonotypes. Bulk unsorted PBMC profiling prevented conclusive comparison of naive and antigen-experienced compartments. Observed TCR beta diversity per million T cells fell roughly linearly with age, and a significant reduction was already apparent by age around 40. There was a strong correlation between observed TCR beta diversity and the percentage of naive T cells measured by flow cytometry. The long-lived group showed more naive CD4+ T cells, fewer expanded clones and increased TCR diversity than the aged group, suggesting age selection. Estimates of total diversity based on one million sequenced T cells were considered lower bounds and underestimates.

To prepare the library, 5' RACE was applied. Data came from an Illumina HiSeq 2500. A second 7 to 11 cycle PCR used a sample-barcoded 5' primer and a J-beta primer mix. Each TCR beta cDNA molecule received a unique molecular identifier from a template-switch 5' adaptor carrying 12 random nucleotides. Each sample yielded at least 2.5 million CDR3-containing paired-end reads. First-strand cDNA synthesis was performed from all RNA using the Mint cDNA synthesis kit, with priming by a TRBC-specific oligonucleotide. All cDNA was treated with uracil-DNA glycosylase and then went through a first 18-cycle PCR with the universal primers M1SS and BC2_uni_R. The paper's processing steps were these. For normalization, 1 million high-quality reads, each with a distinct molecular identifier, were randomly selected from each sample. Reads sharing molecular identifiers were discarded rather than binned into consensus sequences. MiTCR, set to a Q25 quality threshold and the strictest error-elimination algorithm, was used for CDR3 identification, clonotype clustering and error correction. Lower-bound total TCR beta diversity was estimated with a nonparametric unseen species model using Euler transformation. Starting from the raw public reads, TCRdb applied fastp trimming at Q25, assembled clones with MiXCR and retained in-frame beta chains. Rows are combined by CDR3 protein, so each entry shows the most common genes and DNA. These V and J calls are TCRdb output, not the study's own analysis. This sample gives hundreds of thousands of distinct CDR3 sequences in total; 40% to 45% of them show up just once. The ten biggest clones cover roughly 30% of the sample.

The roughly 39 donors, aged 6 to 90 years, were systemically healthy Caucasian individuals from Russia. Around 9.7 milliliters of peripheral blood were collected from each donor into EDTA-treated Vacutainer tubes. Ficoll-Paque density-gradient centrifugation was used to isolate PBMCs, with at least 6.5 million per sample. Trizol reagent was used to extract total RNA from PBMCs, with at least 6 micrograms per sample. For every donor, an aliquot of PBMCs went through flow cytometry to measure the percentages of naive CD45RAhigh/CD27high T cells. Concerning this clonotype itself: It has no known antigen specificity. It may be a read error: a sequence one base away is much more abundant.

The germline V gene (reference sequence) yields MNHEY for CDR1 and SMNVEV for CDR2. Measured from the cysteine to the phenylalanine, the CDR3 is 15 residues long. Only the CDR3 DNA stays, 45 bases, in frame from base 1. This TCR was sampled from an elderly man in good health. The chain is encoded by TRBV27 joined to TRBJ1-4; perhaps TRBD1 is the D gene, with 6 bases matching. Sequencing was done on a sample of blood. The CDR3 is CASRDTGLANEKPFF. The bases are TGTGCCAGCAGAGATACAGGGTTAGCTAATGAAAAACCGTTTTTT.